These T cell receptor beta chains were read from a single sample in a study of metastatic and nonmetastatic thyroid tumors. TCRdb redid the clone calls on the PCR reads using MiXCR. The data show about 19,000 clones, 16% seen once. Source material: blood. The receptor set was obtained from a male donor with papillary thyroid cancer or a benign thyroid nodule (not recorded which). Some clones in this sample may be carry-over from other donors' samples. The conserved cysteine and the conserved F or W are not part of the CDR3 here.

v_call: TRBV6-1
j_call: TRBJ1-2
cdr3_aa: ASSELSGPNYGYT

v_call: TRBV7-3
j_call: TRBJ2-6
cdr3_aa: ASSLTVSGATVRT

v_call: TRBV14
j_call: TRBJ2-1
cdr3_aa: ASSQSGTSGFYEQF

v_call: TRBV28
j_call: TRBJ1-2
cdr3_aa: ASSSWTGDYGYT

v_call: TRBV27
j_call: TRBJ1-5
cdr3_aa: ASSPRGGECGNQPQH

v_call: TRBV4-2
j_call: TRBJ1-5
cdr3_aa: ASSQDSRGNQPQH

v_call: TRBV4-3
j_call: TRBJ1-4
cdr3_aa: ASSQDLRKLF

v_call: TRBV7-9
j_call: TRBJ2-1
cdr3_aa: ASSLPNARGLADSGDEQF

v_call: TRBV7-9
j_call: TRBJ2-3
cdr3_aa: ASSQRTGWGSTDTQY

v_call: TRBV19
j_call: TRBJ2-3
cdr3_aa: ASSIADRGSSTDTQY

v_call: TRBV20-1
j_call: TRBJ2-7
cdr3_aa: SAPQRELDEQY

v_call: TRBV20-1
j_call: TRBJ2-3
cdr3_aa: SARRRASGSSSTDTQY

v_call: TRBV3-1
j_call: TRBJ1-1
cdr3_aa: ASSQIPFRDSYTEAF

v_call: TRBV27
j_call: TRBJ2-5
cdr3_aa: ASSFVGLVGETQY

v_call: TRBV6-4
j_call: TRBJ1-5
cdr3_aa: ASSEEGGNQPQH

v_call: TRBV6-1
j_call: TRBJ2-4
cdr3_aa: ASSQGGENIQY

v_call: TRBV13
j_call: TRBJ1-2
cdr3_aa: ASSFLSEGKKDYGYT

v_call: TRBV6-1
j_call: TRBJ1-4
cdr3_aa: ASYSRDRGEKLF

v_call: TRBV24-1
j_call: TRBJ2-3
cdr3_aa: ATSAGGPATQY

v_call: TRBV12-3/TRBV12-4
j_call: TRBJ1-4
cdr3_aa: ASSLGGDEKLF

v_call: TRBV24-1
j_call: TRBJ2-1
cdr3_aa: ATSDLKRQGAGEQF

v_call: TRBV5-1
j_call: TRBJ2-7
cdr3_aa: ASSLENPGQGAEQY

v_call: TRBV6-2/TRBV6-3
j_call: TRBJ2-5
cdr3_aa: ASSKGLAGGFETQY

v_call: TRBV29-1
j_call: TRBJ1-1
cdr3_aa: SVEDPGTFGTGAF